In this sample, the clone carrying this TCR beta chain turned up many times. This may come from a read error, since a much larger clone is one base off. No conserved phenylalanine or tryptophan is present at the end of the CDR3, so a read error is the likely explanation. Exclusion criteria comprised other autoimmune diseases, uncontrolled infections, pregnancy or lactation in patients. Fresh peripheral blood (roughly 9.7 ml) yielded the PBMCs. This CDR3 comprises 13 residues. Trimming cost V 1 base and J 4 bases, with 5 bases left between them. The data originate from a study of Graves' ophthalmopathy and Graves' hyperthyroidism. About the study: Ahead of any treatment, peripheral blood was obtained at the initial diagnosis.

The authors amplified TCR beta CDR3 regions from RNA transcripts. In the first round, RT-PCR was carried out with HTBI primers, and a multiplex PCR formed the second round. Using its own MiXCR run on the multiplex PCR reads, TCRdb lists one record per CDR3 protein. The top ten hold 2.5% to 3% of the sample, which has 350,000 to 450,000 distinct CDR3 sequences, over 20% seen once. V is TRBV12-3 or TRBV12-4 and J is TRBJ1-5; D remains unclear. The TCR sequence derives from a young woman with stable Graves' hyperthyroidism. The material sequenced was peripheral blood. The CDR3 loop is CASSLDGNQPQHS. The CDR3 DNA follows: TGTGCCAGCAGTTTAGACGGAAATCAGCCCCAGCATTCT.